Listed below are T cell receptor beta chains from one sample, sequenced in a study of T-cell memory formation after mild COVID-19. In TCRdb, the 5' RACE reads were re-called with MiXCR into one record per CDR3 protein. Of hundreds of thousands of distinct CDR3 sequences in the sample, around 17% were seen once. Specimen: PBMCs or a T cell subset sorted from them (not recorded which). The receptors originated from an adult woman who had mild COVID-19 (a few samples of this study predate the infection). Cell type and time point are not known. The CDR3 runs from the conserved cysteine through the conserved F or W. The order of the fields is clone size, J gene, V gene, CDR3 protein. Some rows mark clone size as missing; the rest say once, few, many or name a class of expanded clone.

clone_size: few; j_call: TRBJ2-4; v_call: TRBV4-3; cdr3_aa: CASSQDRSGFLAKNIQYF
clone_size: few; j_call: TRBJ2-1; v_call: TRBV27; cdr3_aa: CASSWAGQGARNNEQFF
clone_size: NA; j_call: TRBJ2-3; v_call: TRBV15; cdr3_aa: CATSSRLDSTDTQYF
clone_size: NA; j_call: TRBJ1-1; v_call: TRBV6-1; cdr3_aa: CASSEGMGGVTEAFF
clone_size: few; j_call: TRBJ2-1; v_call: TRBV6-6; cdr3_aa: CASSYDTSGGAEQFF
clone_size: few; j_call: TRBJ1-6; v_call: TRBV5-1; cdr3_aa: CASSFGANSPLHF
clone_size: few; j_call: TRBJ1-1; v_call: TRBV12-3/TRBV12-4; cdr3_aa: CASSLGQGKNTEAFF
clone_size: few; j_call: TRBJ1-5; v_call: TRBV2; cdr3_aa: CASSDQASNQPQHF
clone_size: many; j_call: TRBJ2-5; v_call: TRBV5-5; cdr3_aa: CASSRRGGSEETQYF
clone_size: NA; j_call: TRBJ2-4; v_call: TRBV6-2/TRBV6-3; cdr3_aa: CASSYQTSLAKNIQYF
clone_size: NA; j_call: TRBJ1-5; v_call: TRBV5-5; cdr3_aa: CASSLDGGGAQHF
clone_size: NA; j_call: TRBJ2-5; v_call: TRBV5-4; cdr3_aa: CASSLAAAGETQYF
clone_size: few; j_call: TRBJ1-1; v_call: TRBV12-3/TRBV12-4; cdr3_aa: CASSKIQGMTEAFF
clone_size: NA; j_call: TRBJ2-3; v_call: TRBV4-2; cdr3_aa: CASSQAVSGSTDTQYF
clone_size: NA; j_call: TRBJ2-2; v_call: TRBV12-3/TRBV12-4; cdr3_aa: CASSWTGANTGELFF
clone_size: few; j_call: TRBJ2-2; v_call: TRBV29-1; cdr3_aa: CSVRTENTGELFF
clone_size: NA; j_call: TRBJ1-2; v_call: TRBV19; cdr3_aa: CASSIDRYYYGYTF
clone_size: NA; j_call: TRBJ2-2; v_call: TRBV6-5; cdr3_aa: CASSYSKSRGWNTGELFF
clone_size: NA; j_call: TRBJ1-5; v_call: TRBV24-1; cdr3_aa: CATSSGREPQHF
clone_size: NA; j_call: TRBJ2-1; v_call: TRBV4-1; cdr3_aa: CASSQENQGGDEQFF
clone_size: NA; j_call: TRBJ2-2; v_call: TRBV7-7; cdr3_aa: CASSARQLTNTGELFF
clone_size: NA; j_call: TRBJ1-1; v_call: TRBV6-6; cdr3_aa: CASSRPLRGLETEAFF
clone_size: few; j_call: TRBJ2-7; v_call: TRBV19; cdr3_aa: CASSTVSGQTIYEQYF
clone_size: many; j_call: TRBJ2-7; v_call: TRBV20-1; cdr3_aa: CSARDRLAGAVEQYF
clone_size: NA; j_call: TRBJ2-3; v_call: TRBV5-1; cdr3_aa: CASSLFGHVTDTQYF
clone_size: NA; j_call: TRBJ1-1; v_call: TRBV10-3; cdr3_aa: CAISVDSALVGDTEAFF
clone_size: NA; j_call: TRBJ2-5; v_call: TRBV5-6; cdr3_aa: CASTGLAQETQYF
clone_size: NA; j_call: TRBJ2-4; v_call: TRBV5-6; cdr3_aa: CASSFTGGLVKNIQYF
clone_size: many; j_call: TRBJ2-3; v_call: TRBV6-2/TRBV6-3; cdr3_aa: CASSQGLAGVTDTQYF